These 10 T cell receptor beta chains came from one sample sequenced in a study of OX40 agonist ivuxolimab in advanced cancers. TCRdb's copy holds only in-frame clones and misses some; the assay was immunoSEQ multiplex PCR. The table shows 25,000 to 35,000 clones, with 86% occurring only once. This sample comprised CD4+ or CD8+ T cells sorted from blood, obtained in a trial of the OX40 agonist ivuxolimab. These receptors originate from an adult with an advanced solid tumor such as melanoma, head and neck, liver or kidney cancer.

CDR3 DNA sequence: TGTGCCAGCAGTTTAATAGAAGGGCAGACCCAGTACTTC. This codes for CASSLIEGQTQYF. This rearrangement joins TRBV27 to TRBJ2-5; no firm D call. The CDR3 is made up of 13 amino acids. Trimming cost V 2 bases and J 6 bases, with 10 bases left between them. Germline CDR1 MNHEY, CDR2 SMNVEV (reference sequence).

The gene calls are TRBV6-5 and TRBJ1-5; a weak D match, TRBD1 (6 bases). The V gene's germline CDR1 is MNHEY and CDR2 SVGAGI. V was shortened by 6 bases and J by 6 bases, with 12 bases between the two germline ends. CDR3 length: 13 residues. CDR3 in amino acids: CASSPGASQPQHF. DNA of the CDR3: TGTGCCAGCAGCCCAGGGGCTAGTCAGCCCCAGCATTTT.

CDR3 coding DNA: TGTGCCAGCAGCTTAGGAAATTACGAGCAGTACTTC. Amino acid sequence: CASSLGNYEQYF. The V call is TRBV11-2, the J call TRBJ2-7; D is ambiguous. This CDR3 comprises 12 residues. Germline lookup yields CDR1 SGHAT and CDR2 FQNNGV. Trimming left V 1 base short and J 4 bases short, with 5 bases between.

The chain employs TRBV4-1 and TRBJ2-2, with 8 bases lining up with TRBD2. This CDR3 is built from 15 residues. CDR1 is MGHRA, CDR2 YSYEKL, per germline. V lost 4 bases and J lost 4; bases outside the gene matches: 5. In nucleotides, the CDR3 is TGCGCCAGCAGCCGGGCGGGGGGCGTCACCGGGGAGCTGTTTTTT. This encodes CASSRAGGVTGELFF.

The J gene is TRBJ2-5, the V gene TRBV13; 11 bases are shared with TRBD2. V shed 4 bases, J shed 2 bases, and the junction held 9 bases outside the gene matches. This CDR3 is 17 amino acids long. CDR1 is PRHDT and CDR2 is FYEKMQ in the germline V gene (reference sequence). The CDR3 loop is CASSSSTSGIRQETQYF. As DNA, the CDR3 is TGTGCCAGCAGCTCCTCGACTAGCGGGATAAGGCAAGAGACCCAGTACTTC.

The genes are TRBV27 and TRBJ2-7; D uncertain. The ends were cut back, 5 bases at V and 4 bases at J, with 12 bases in the middle. This CDR3 contains 13 residues. Germline V gene lookup returns CDR1 MNHEY and CDR2 SMNVEV (reference sequence). This CDR3 is CASSPANWYEQYF. The CDR3, as DNA: TGTGCCAGCAGTCCCGCCAATTGGTACGAGCAGTACTTC.

This chain links TRBV29-1 with TRBJ2-5; tentative D call: TRBD1 (5 bases). CDR3 length: 16 residues. V was trimmed by 2 bases and J by 3 bases, leaving 19 bases between them. Germline assignment: CDR1 SQVTM and CDR2 ANQGSEA. CDR3 protein: CSVEPRTPGSKETQYF. CDR3 nucleotide sequence: TGCAGCGTTGAACCCAGGACACCCGGCAGTAAAGAGACCCAGTACTTC.

V gene TRBV6-5 combines with J gene TRBJ1-5; D not resolved. The germline V and J ends were trimmed by 4 bases and 7 bases, with 8 bases remaining between them. This CDR3 region has 12 residues. CDR1 is MNHEY, CDR2 SVGAGI, per germline. CDR3 protein: CASSSTPQPQHF. In nucleotides, the CDR3 is TGTGCCAGCAGTTCAACTCCCCAGCCCCAGCATTTT.

Only a few counts were recorded for this clone. V and J are TRBV28 and TRBJ2-5, with D perhaps matching TRBD2 (5 bases). The CDR3 is made up of 13 amino acids. V gave up 4 bases and J gave up 6 bases, with 12 bases separating them. Germline CDR1 is MDHEN and CDR2 is SYDVKM. CDR3 region: CASSSTLGKTQYF. Here the CDR3 DNA reads TGTGCCAGCAGTTCCACCCTCGGGAAGACCCAGTACTTC.

In DNA form, the CDR3 reads TGTGCCAGCAGTTTCTTTAGTGGCAATCAGCCCCAGCATTTT. Translating it yields CASSFFSGNQPQHF. This chain connects TRBV28 to TRBJ1-5; D ambiguous. The germline V gene encodes CDR1 MDHEN and CDR2 SYDVKM. V lost 3 bases and J lost 2, with 8 bases in between. The CDR3 spans 14 residues.